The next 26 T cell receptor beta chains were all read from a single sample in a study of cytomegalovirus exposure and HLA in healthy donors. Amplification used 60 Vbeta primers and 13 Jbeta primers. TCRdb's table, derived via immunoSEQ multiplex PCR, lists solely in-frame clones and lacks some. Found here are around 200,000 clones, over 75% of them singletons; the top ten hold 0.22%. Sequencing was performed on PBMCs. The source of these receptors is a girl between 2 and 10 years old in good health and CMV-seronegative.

CDR3 loop: CASSPAATGANVLTF. DNA for the CDR3: TGTGCCAGCAGCCCGGCGGCTACTGGGGCCAACGTCCTGACTTTC. V and J are TRBV5-4 and TRBJ2-6; D ambiguous. The CDR3 is 15 amino acids. Germline V gene sequence: CDR1 SGHNT, CDR2 YYREEE (reference sequence). Trimming pared 4 bases from V and 2 bases from J, leaving 10 bases between.

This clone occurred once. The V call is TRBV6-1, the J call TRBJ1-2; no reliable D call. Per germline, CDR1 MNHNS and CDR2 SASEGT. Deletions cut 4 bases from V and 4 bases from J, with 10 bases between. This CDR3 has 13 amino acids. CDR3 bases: TGTGCCAGCAGTGCTGGGCAGACCTATGGCTACACCTTC. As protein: CASSAGQTYGYTF.

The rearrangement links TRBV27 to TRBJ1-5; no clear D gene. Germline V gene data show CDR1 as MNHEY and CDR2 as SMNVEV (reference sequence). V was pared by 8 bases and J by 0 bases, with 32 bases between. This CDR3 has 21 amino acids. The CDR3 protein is CASASPIPREGAGGSNQPQHF. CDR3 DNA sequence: TGTGCCAGCGCGTCTCCCATCCCCCGGGAGGGTGCCGGCGGTAGCAATCAGCCCCAGCATTTT.

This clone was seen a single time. For the CDR3, the DNA is TGTGCCAGCACGGATCGATTCCAGGGACAGCTAAGCTATGGCTACACCTTC. Translating gives CASTDRFQGQLSYGYTF. V gene TRBV2 combines with J gene TRBJ1-2; TRBD1 aligns across 7 bases. V lost 7 bases, J lost 4 bases, and 18 bases stayed unmatched. Per the germline V gene, CDR1 is SNHLY and CDR2 is FYNNEI. The CDR3 covers 17 residues.

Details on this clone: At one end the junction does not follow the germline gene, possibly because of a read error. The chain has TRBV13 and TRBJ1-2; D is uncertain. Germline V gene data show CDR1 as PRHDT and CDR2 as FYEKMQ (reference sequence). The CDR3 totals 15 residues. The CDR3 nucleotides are TGTGCCAGCAGCCTAGGAGGCGGATCTAACTATGGCTACACCTTC. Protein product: CASSLGGGSNYGYTF.

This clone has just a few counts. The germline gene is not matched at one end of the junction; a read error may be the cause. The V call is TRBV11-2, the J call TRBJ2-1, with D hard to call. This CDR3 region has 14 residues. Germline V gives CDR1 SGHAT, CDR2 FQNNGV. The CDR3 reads CASSLEIPASEQFF. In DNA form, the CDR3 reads TGTGCCAGCAGCCTAGAGATACCCGCGAGTGAGCAGTTCTTC.

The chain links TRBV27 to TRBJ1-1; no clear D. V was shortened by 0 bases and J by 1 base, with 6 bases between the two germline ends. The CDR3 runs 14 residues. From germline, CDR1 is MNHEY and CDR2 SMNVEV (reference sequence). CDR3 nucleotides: TGTGCCAGCAGTTTATCGGGCAGGAACACTGAAGCTTTCTTT. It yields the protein CASSLSGRNTEAFF.

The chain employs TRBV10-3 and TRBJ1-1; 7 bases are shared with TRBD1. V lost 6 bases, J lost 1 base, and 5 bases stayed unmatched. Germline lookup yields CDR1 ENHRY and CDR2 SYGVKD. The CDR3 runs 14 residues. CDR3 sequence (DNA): TGTGCCATCAGAATAGACAGGGAGAACACTGAAGCTTTCTTT. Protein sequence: CAIRIDRENTEAFF.

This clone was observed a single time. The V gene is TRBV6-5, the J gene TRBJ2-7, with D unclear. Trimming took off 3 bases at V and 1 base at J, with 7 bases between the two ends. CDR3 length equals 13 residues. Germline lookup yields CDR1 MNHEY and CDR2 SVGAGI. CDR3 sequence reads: CASSYAQSYEQYF. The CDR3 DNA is TGTGCCAGCAGTTATGCACAATCCTACGAGCAGTACTTC.

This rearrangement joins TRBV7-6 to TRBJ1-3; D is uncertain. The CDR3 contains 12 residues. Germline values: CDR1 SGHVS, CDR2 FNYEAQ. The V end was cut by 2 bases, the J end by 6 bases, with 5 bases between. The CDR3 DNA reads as TGTGCCAGCAGCTTAATAGAAAACACCATATATTTT. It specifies CASSLIENTIYF.

CDR3 coding DNA: TGTGCCAGCAGCTTCCAATCAGGGGAAGCTTTCTTT. Its translation is CASSFQSGEAFF. The V call is TRBV7-3, the J call TRBJ1-1, with D tentatively TRBD1 (5 bases). There are 12 residues in the CDR3. V gave up 3 bases and J gave up 8 bases, with 10 bases separating them. Germline CDR1 and CDR2: SGHTA and FQGTGA.

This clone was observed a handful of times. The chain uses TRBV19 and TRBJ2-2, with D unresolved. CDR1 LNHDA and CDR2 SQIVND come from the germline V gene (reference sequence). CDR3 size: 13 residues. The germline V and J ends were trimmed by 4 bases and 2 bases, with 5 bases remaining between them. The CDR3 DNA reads TGTGCCAGTAGTACAGTTAACACCGGGGAGCTGTTTTTT. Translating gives CASSTVNTGELFF.

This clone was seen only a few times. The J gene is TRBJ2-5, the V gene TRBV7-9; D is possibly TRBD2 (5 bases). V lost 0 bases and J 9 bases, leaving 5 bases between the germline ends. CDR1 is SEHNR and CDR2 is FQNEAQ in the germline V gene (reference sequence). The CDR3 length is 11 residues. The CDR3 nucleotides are TGTGCCAGCAGCTTAGCCGGGGCCCAGTACTTC. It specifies CASSLAGAQYF.

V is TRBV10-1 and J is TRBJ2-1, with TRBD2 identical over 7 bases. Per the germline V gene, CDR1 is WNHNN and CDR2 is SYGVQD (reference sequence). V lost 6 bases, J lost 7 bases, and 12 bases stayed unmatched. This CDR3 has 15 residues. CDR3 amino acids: CASSDVSGTINEQFF. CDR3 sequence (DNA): TGCGCCAGCAGCGACGTCTCCGGGACTATAAATGAGCAGTTCTTC.

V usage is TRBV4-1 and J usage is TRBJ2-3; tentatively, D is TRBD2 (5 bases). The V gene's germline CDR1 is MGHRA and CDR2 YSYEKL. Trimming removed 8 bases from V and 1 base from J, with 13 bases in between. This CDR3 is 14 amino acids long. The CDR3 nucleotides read TGCGCCAGCGGCGAGGAGGCGGGCACAGATACGCAGTATTTT. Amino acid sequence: CASGEEAGTDTQYF.

The CDR3 loop reads CASSFSVRGPEAFF. The CDR3 DNA follows: TGTGCCAGCAGCTTTTCAGTCAGGGGGCCTGAAGCTTTCTTT. V usage is TRBV11-2 and J usage is TRBJ1-1; 8 nucleotides match TRBD1. This CDR3 contains 14 residues. J lost 6 bases, V lost 3 bases, and 6 bases had no gene match. The germline V gene has CDR1 SGHAT and CDR2 FQNNGV.

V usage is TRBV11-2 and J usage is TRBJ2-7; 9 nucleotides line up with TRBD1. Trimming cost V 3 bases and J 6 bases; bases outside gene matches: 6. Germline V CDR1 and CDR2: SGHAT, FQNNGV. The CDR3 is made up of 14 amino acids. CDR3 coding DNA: TGTGCCAGCAGCTTTAGGGACAGGGCCTTCGAGCAGTACTTC. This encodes CASSFRDRAFEQYF. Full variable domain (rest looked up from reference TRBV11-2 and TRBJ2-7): EAGVAQSPRYKIIEKRQSVAFWCNPISGHATLYWYQQILGQGPKLLIQFQNNGVVDDSQLPKDRFSAERLKGVDSTLKIQPAKLEDSAVYLCASSFRDRAFEQYFGPGTRLTVT.

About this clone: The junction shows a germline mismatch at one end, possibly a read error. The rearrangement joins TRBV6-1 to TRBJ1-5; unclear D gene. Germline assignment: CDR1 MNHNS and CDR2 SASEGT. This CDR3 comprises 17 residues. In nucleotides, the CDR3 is TGTGCCAGCAATGAAGTTGGCGAGGAGGAGGGCAATCAGCCCCAGCATTTT. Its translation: CASNEVGEEEGNQPQHF.

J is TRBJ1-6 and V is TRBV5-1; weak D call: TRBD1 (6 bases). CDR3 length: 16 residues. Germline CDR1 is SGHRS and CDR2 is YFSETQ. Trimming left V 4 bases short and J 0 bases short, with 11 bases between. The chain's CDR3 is CASSPGGASYNSPLHF. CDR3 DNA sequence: TGCGCCAGCAGCCCGGGGGGGGCCTCCTATAATTCACCCCTCCACTTT. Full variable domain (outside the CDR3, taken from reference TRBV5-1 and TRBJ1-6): KAGVTQTPRYLIKTRGQQVTLSCSPISGHRSVSWYQQTPGQGLQFLFEYFSETQRNKGNFPGRFSGRQFSNSRSEMNVSTLELGDSALYLCASSPGGASYNSPLHFGNGTRLTVT.

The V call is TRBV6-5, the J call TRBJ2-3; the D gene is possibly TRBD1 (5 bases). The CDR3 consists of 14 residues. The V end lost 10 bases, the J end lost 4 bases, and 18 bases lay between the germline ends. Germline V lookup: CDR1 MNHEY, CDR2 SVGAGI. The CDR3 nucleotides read TGTGCCACTAAACAGGTTAACTTCGCAGATACGCAGTATTTT. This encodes CATKQVNFADTQYF.

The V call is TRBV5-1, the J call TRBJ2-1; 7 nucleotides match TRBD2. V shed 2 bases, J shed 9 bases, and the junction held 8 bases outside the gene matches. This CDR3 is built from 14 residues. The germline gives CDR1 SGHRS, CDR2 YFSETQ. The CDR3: CASSLSGLESEQFF. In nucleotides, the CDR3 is TGCGCCAGCAGCTTATCCGGACTAGAGTCTGAGCAGTTCTTC.

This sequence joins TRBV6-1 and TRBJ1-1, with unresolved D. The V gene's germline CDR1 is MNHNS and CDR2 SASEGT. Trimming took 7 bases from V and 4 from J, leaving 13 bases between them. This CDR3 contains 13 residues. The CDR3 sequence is CASIRRRGTEAFF. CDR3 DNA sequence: TGTGCCAGCATCCGAAGACGGGGCACTGAAGCTTTCTTT.

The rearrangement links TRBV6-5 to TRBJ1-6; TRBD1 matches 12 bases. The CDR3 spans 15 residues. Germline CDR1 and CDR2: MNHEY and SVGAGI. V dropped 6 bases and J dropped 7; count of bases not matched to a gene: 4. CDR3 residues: CASRTGQGANSPLHF. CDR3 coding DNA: TGTGCCAGCAGGACGGGACAGGGGGCAAATTCACCCCTCCACTTT.

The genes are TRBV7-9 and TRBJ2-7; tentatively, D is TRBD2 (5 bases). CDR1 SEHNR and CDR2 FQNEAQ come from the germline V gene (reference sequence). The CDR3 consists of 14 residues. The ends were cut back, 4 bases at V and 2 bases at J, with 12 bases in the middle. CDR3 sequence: CASSYGLVTYEQYF. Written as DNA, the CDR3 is TGTGCCAGCAGCTACGGACTGGTAACCTACGAGCAGTACTTC.

CDR3: CASSQDEVPNTEAFF. CDR3 sequence (DNA): TGCGCCAGCAGCCAAGACGAGGTCCCCAACACTGAAGCTTTCTTT. The V call is TRBV4-1, the J call TRBJ1-1, with D uncertain. Trimming left V 0 bases short and J 2 bases short, with 10 bases between. CDR3 length: 15 residues. The germline CDR1 and CDR2 sequences are MGHRA and YSYEKL.

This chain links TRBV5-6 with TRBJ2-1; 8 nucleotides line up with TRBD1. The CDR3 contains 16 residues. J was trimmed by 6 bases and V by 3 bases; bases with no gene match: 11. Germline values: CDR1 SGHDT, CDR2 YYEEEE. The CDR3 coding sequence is TGTGCCAGCAGCTCCAGGGGGCCATATATACGCAATGAGCAGTTCTTC. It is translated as CASSSRGPYIRNEQFF.